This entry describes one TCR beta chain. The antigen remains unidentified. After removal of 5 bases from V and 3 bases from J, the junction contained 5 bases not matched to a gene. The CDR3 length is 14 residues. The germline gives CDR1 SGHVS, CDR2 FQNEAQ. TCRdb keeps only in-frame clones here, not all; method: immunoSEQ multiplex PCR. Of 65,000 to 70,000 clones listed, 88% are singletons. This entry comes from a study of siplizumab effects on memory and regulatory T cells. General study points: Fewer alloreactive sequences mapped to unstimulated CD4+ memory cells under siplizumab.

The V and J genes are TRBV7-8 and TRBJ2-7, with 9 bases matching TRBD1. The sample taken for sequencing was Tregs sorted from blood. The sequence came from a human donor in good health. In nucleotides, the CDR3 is TGTGCCAGCAGCCTGGGACAGGGCTACTACGAGCAGTACTTC. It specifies CASSLGQGYYEQYF. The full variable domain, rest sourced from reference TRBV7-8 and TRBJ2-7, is GAGVSQSPRYKVAKRGQDVALRCDPISGHVSLFWYQQALGQGPEFLTYFQNEAQLDKSGLPSDRFFAERPEGSVSTLKIQRTQQEDSAVYLCASSLGQGYYEQYFGPGTRLTVT.